This T cell receptor beta chain was sequenced in a study of CD4+ T cells in melanoma. Profiled with immunoSEQ multiplex PCR; TCRdb holds only in-frame clones, not every one. The sample includes over 130,000 clones, around 90% seen only once; the top ten take approximately 1.5%. Study results and caveats: CD8+ T cell, macrophage and B cell function reportedly correlated with neoantigen-specific CD4+ T cells. Neoantigen-specific CD4+ T cells in melanoma reportedly had diverse differentiation states.

On this clone itself: Its target is unknown.

The TCR comes from a human donor with melanoma.

This chain's CDR3 is CASSQGQNRNSPLHF. The CDR3 bases are TGTGCCAGCAGCCAAGGTCAGAACCGTAATTCACCCCTCCACTTT. The V and J genes are TRBV14 and TRBJ1-6; D unclear. From germline, CDR1 is SGHDN and CDR2 FVKESK. CDR3 length: 15 residues. With 1 base removed from V and 6 bases from J, the gap between germline ends came to 10 bases.